This T cell receptor (beta chain) was captured in a study of blood T cell repertoires in COVID-19. With V trimmed by 3 bases and J by 10 bases, 12 bases remained unmatched. Germline V CDR1 and CDR2: DFQATT, SNEGSKA (reference sequence). The CDR3 totals 14 residues. Profiled with immunoSEQ multiplex PCR; TCRdb holds only in-frame clones, not every one. This table holds approximately 260,000 clones, approximately 79% found once. The rearrangement joins TRBV20-1 to TRBJ2-1; 7 positions agree with TRBD2. This sequence was found in a man aged 25 to 40 with acute COVID-19. Specimen: PBMCs or T cells enriched from blood (not recorded which). The DNA of the CDR3 is TGCAGTGCTAGTAGGCTAGCGGAAGTTGGGGAGCAGTTCTTC. This translates into CSASRLAEVGEQFF.